This T cell receptor beta chain derives from a study of blood T cell repertoires in COVID-19. Study overall: The samples span acute and convalescent COVID-19 from the United States, Italy and Spain.

This clone was recorded only once. Original data processing: Amplification of reference gene primers was used by the study to estimate nucleated cell counts. Some clones are missing from TCRdb's copy, which holds only in-frame ones; the method was immunoSEQ multiplex PCR. For V, J and clone size, that table is used; D and trimming come from the DNA. The profile covers about 250,000 clones, with just under 85% appearing a single time and more than 7% taken by the ten largest. This CDR3 region has 14 residues. Germline CDR1 reads SGHRS; CDR2 reads YFSETQ. The ends were cut back, 4 bases at V and 0 bases at J, with 7 bases in the middle.

The specimen sequenced was peripheral blood. This receptor was obtained from an elderly man with acute or convalescent COVID-19. This chain joins TRBV5-1 and TRBJ1-4, with a tentative D call TRBD1 (6 bases). CDR3 protein: CASSQGPTNEKLFF. As DNA, the CDR3 is TGCGCCAGCAGCCAGGGGCCAACTAATGAAAAACTGTTTTTT.